The 26 T cell receptor beta chains given below trace back to one sample, sequenced in a study of shared clonotypes between healthy human individuals. The naive CD8 subset, CD45RO-negative cells positively selected for CCR7, excluded terminally differentiated effector memory CD45RA+ cells. Repertoires were generated with immunoSEQ multiplex PCR, while TCRdb's copy carries only in-frame clones and drops some. The sample holds 2 million to 2.5 million clones, just over 90% seen once. The sample was naive CD8+ T cells from PBMCs. Receptor source: a man between 18 and 29 years old in good health. Some clones in this sample may be carry-over from other donors' samples.

V gene TRBV10-2 combines with J gene TRBJ2-3; TRBD2 aligns across 8 bases. Germline CDR1 is WSHSY and CDR2 is SAAADI. This CDR3 is built from 15 residues. The ends lost 6 bases at V and 2 bases at J; junction bases unmatched: 7. In DNA form, the CDR3 reads TGCGCCAGCAGCATAGCGGGGATTTACACAGATACGCAGTATTTT. Translating gives CASSIAGIYTDTQYF.

The chain is built from TRBV15 and TRBJ2-1; 8 nucleotides line up with TRBD2. The ends lost 1 base at V and 6 bases at J; junction bases unmatched: 8. Germline V lookup: CDR1 LNHNV, CDR2 YYDKDF (reference sequence). The CDR3 consists of 16 residues. CDR3 residues: CATSRGSAGAGNEQFF. The CDR3 nucleotides are TGTGCCACCAGCAGAGGTTCAGCGGGAGCTGGCAATGAGCAGTTCTTC.

This clone was counted once. This chain uses TRBV5-6 with TRBJ2-7; D is possibly TRBD1 (6 bases). Trimming cost V 0 bases and J 3 bases, with 16 bases left between them. CDR1 and CDR2 from the germline V gene are SGHDT and YYEEEE. The CDR3 contains 16 residues. The CDR3 DNA is TGTGCCAGCAGCTTGGAACTCTCAGGGGCGTACTACGAGCAGTACTTC. This translates into CASSLELSGAYYEQYF.

V and J are TRBV25-1 and TRBJ1-4, with D tentatively TRBD1 (5 bases). The germline CDR1 and CDR2 sequences are MGHDK and SYGVNS. The CDR3 is 13 amino acids. V was cut by 9 bases and J by 4 bases, with 12 bases left in between. CDR3 residues: CASGRQHNEKLFF. For the CDR3, the DNA is TGTGCCAGTGGGAGACAGCATAATGAAAAACTGTTTTTT.

The chain couples TRBV6-5 to TRBJ1-4, with a possible D match to TRBD1 (5 bases). Germline loops: CDR1 MNHEY, CDR2 SVGAGI. The V end was cut by 7 bases, the J end by 5 bases, with 17 bases between. The CDR3 covers 15 residues. CDR3 amino acids: CASTVRVGANEKLFF. The CDR3 DNA follows: TGTGCCAGCACCGTACGCGTAGGGGCGAATGAAAAACTGTTTTTT.

This chain connects TRBV10-1 to TRBJ2-1, with TRBD2 as a possible D gene (5 bases). Per germline, CDR1 WNHNN and CDR2 SYGVQD (reference sequence). The CDR3 length is 12 residues. Between the trimmed V and J ends, which lost 3 bases and 6 bases, there was a span of 6 bases. CDR3 DNA: TGCGCCAGCAGTGATGCGGGCAATGAGCAGTTCTTC. Translating it yields CASSDAGNEQFF.

V usage is TRBV19 and J usage is TRBJ1-1; D call uncertain. CDR1 and CDR2 from the germline V gene are LNHDA and SQIVND (reference sequence). V dropped 0 bases and J dropped 7 bases, with 18 bases sitting between them. This CDR3 has 16 residues. The CDR3 bases are TGTGCCAGTAGTATAGATCCCGGGCCCCCAGACAATGAAGCTTTCTTT. It is translated as CASSIDPGPPDNEAFF.

As for this clone: With a much larger clone just one base away, this may be a read error. The same CDR3 can be traced to other DNA sequences in this sample. The CDR3 reads CASRDRGNQPQHF. In DNA form, the CDR3 reads TGTGCCAGCAGGGACAGGGGGAATCAGCCCCAGCATTTT. The V and J genes are TRBV2 and TRBJ1-5, with 10 positions matching TRBD1. There are 13 residues in the CDR3. Germline values: CDR1 SNHLY, CDR2 FYNNEI. V shed 6 bases, J shed 4 bases, and the junction held 0 bases outside the gene matches. The full variable domain, its missing parts supplied by reference TRBV2 and TRBJ1-5, is EPEVTQTPSHQVTQMGQEVILRCVPISNHLYFYWYRQILGQKVEFLVSFYNNEISEKSEIFDDQFSVERPDGSNFTLKIRSTKLEDSAMYFCASRDRGNQPQHFGDGTRLSIL.

This clone appeared once. V and J are TRBV9 and TRBJ2-1; 13 nucleotides align to TRBD2. Per the germline V gene, CDR1 is SGDLS and CDR2 is YYNGEE. J lost 2 bases, V lost 4 bases, and 12 bases had no gene match. CDR3 length equals 19 residues. The CDR3 is CASSSRPGLAGLTYNEQFF. The CDR3 coding sequence is TGTGCCAGCAGCTCCCGTCCGGGACTAGCGGGATTGACCTACAATGAGCAGTTCTTC.

The genes are TRBV4-1 and TRBJ2-3; TRBD2 matches 7 bases. There are 15 residues in the CDR3. The V segment lost 4 bases and the J segment 3 bases; nucleotides outside the gene matches: 7. Germline-derived CDR1 and CDR2 are MGHRA and YSYEKL. This CDR3 reads CASSPGAGVTDTQYF. The CDR3 coding sequence is TGCGCCAGCAGCCCGGGTGCGGGGGTGACAGATACGCAGTATTTT.

This chain uses TRBV6-1 with TRBJ2-7; D is perhaps TRBD2 (5 bases). The germline CDR1 and CDR2 sequences are MNHNS and SASEGT. The CDR3 has 14 residues. The V end lost 2 bases, the J end lost 5 bases, and 13 bases lay between the germline ends. DNA for the CDR3: TGTGCCAGCAGTGAAAGCACTAGGTTGAACGAGCAGTACTTC. As protein: CASSESTRLNEQYF.

The rearrangement uses TRBV30 and TRBJ2-1, with 14 bases that match TRBD2. V lost 4 bases and J lost 12; bases outside the gene matches: 8. The germline V gene encodes CDR1 GTSNPN and CDR2 SVGIG (reference sequence). This CDR3 has 14 amino acids. CDR3 sequence reads: CAWTPGTSGRVQFF. The CDR3 nucleotides are TGTGCCTGGACCCCCGGGACTAGCGGGAGAGTGCAGTTCTTC.

The J gene is TRBJ2-7, the V gene TRBV10-3; TRBD1 aligns across 8 bases. CDR3 length: 15 residues. Germline loops: CDR1 ENHRY, CDR2 SYGVKD. V shed 3 bases, J shed 3 bases, and the junction held 7 bases outside the gene matches. CDR3 DNA sequence: TGTGCCATCAGTGAATCGGAGACAGGGGACTACGAGCAGTACTTC. The encoded protein is CAISESETGDYEQYF.

The gene calls are TRBV5-1 and TRBJ2-2; unclear D gene. V lost 4 bases and J 2 bases, leaving 9 bases between the germline ends. CDR1 and CDR2 from the germline V gene are SGHRS and YFSETQ. There are 14 residues in the CDR3. The CDR3 spells CASSGGRNTGELFF. Written as DNA, the CDR3 is TGCGCCAGCAGCGGCGGTAGAAACACCGGGGAGCTGTTTTTT.

The chain combines TRBV9 with TRBJ2-2; TRBD1 or TRBD2 may be the D gene (5 bases each). V dropped 6 bases and J dropped 8 bases, with 14 bases sitting between them. Germline CDR1 and CDR2: SGDLS and YYNGEE. The CDR3 is 13 residues long. The CDR3 protein is CASTGRGGGELFF. The CDR3, as DNA: TGTGCCAGCACCGGAAGGGGCGGGGGGGAGCTGTTTTTT.

The chain combines TRBV28 with TRBJ2-7, with TRBD1 matching 7 bases. V lost 7 bases, J lost 3 bases, and 18 bases stayed unmatched. CDR1 is MDHEN, CDR2 SYDVKM, per germline. CDR3 size: 17 residues. The DNA of the CDR3 is TGTGCCAGCACTCCCCTCGGACAGGAGCTCCGGATCTACGAGCAGTACTTC. This codes for CASTPLGQELRIYEQYF.

This rearrangement joins TRBV29-1 to TRBJ2-7, with 10 bases that match TRBD1. The CDR3 sequence is 14 residues long. Germline V gene data show CDR1 as SQVTM and CDR2 as ANQGSEA. With V trimmed by 7 bases and J by 3 bases, 9 bases remained unmatched. The CDR3 spells CSATGTGAFYEQYF. Written as DNA, the CDR3 is TGCAGCGCCACCGGGACAGGGGCTTTCTACGAGCAGTACTTC.

The chain carries TRBV27 and TRBJ1-4; D gene uncertain. The V and J ends lost 6 bases and 5 bases respectively, with 13 bases between them. This CDR3 region has 14 residues. CDR1 is MNHEY, CDR2 SMNVEV, per germline (reference sequence). CDR3 protein: CASRRGSLNEKLFF. Written as DNA, the CDR3 is TGTGCCAGCAGACGGGGATCTTTAAATGAAAAACTGTTTTTT.

The rearrangement uses TRBV7-9 and TRBJ1-4, with a tentative D call TRBD1 (6 bases). CDR1 is SEHNR and CDR2 is FQNEAQ in the germline V gene (reference sequence). The length of the CDR3 is 18 residues. The germline V and J ends were trimmed by 2 bases and 3 bases, with 19 bases remaining between them. The CDR3 is CASSLLGVQGSANEKLFF. The CDR3 DNA sequence: TGTGCCAGCAGCTTACTGGGGGTTCAGGGGTCGGCTAATGAAAAACTGTTTTTT. Together with reference TRBV7-9 and TRBJ1-4, the CDR3 gives the full variable domain: DTGVSQNPRHKITKRGQNVTFRCDPISEHNRLYWYRQTLGQGPEFLTYFQNEAQLEKSRLLSDRFSAERPKGSFSTLEIQRTEQGDSAMYLCASSLLGVQGSANEKLFFGSGTQLSVL.

The chain links TRBV5-4 to TRBJ2-2; a weak D match, TRBD2 (6 bases). Trimming left V 2 bases short and J 8 bases short, with 16 bases between. The CDR3 runs 15 residues. Looked up from germline, CDR1 is SGHNT and CDR2 is YYREEE (reference sequence). The CDR3 nucleotides are TGTGCCAGCAGCTTTCGAGGAGGAGGGCCTGGGGAGCTGTTTTTT. This sequence encodes CASSFRGGGPGELFF.

This chain uses TRBV5-8 with TRBJ1-5; TRBD1 is a possible D gene (5 bases). Germline V gives CDR1 SGHTS, CDR2 YDEGEE. The CDR3 runs to 12 residues. Trimming removed 4 bases at V and 13 bases at J, with 15 bases between. The CDR3 DNA reads as TGTGCCAGCAGCCTGGGACGGAGCACGCAGCATTTT. Translation: CASSLGRSTQHF.

The rearrangement joins TRBV30 to TRBJ1-2; tentative D call: TRBD1 (5 bases). CDR1 GTSNPN and CDR2 SVGIG come from the germline V gene (reference sequence). This CDR3 is 14 amino acids long. CDR3 coding DNA: TGTGTCCTGCATCGGACCAGGGTCGACTATGGCTACACCTTC. Amino acids: CVLHRTRVDYGYTF.

In regard to this clone: A junction end diverges from the germline sequence, so it may reflect a read error. The V call is TRBV6-5, the J call TRBJ1-2; D call uncertain. Germline V gene sequence: CDR1 MNHEY, CDR2 SVGAGI. CDR3 length: 13 amino acids. In DNA form, the CDR3 reads TGTGCCAGCAGTTACTCGATGGGCCGTTGCACCCCCTTC. Translating it yields CASSYSMGRCTPF.

This sequence joins TRBV13 and TRBJ2-4; D possibly corresponds to TRBD2 (5 bases). Germline CDR1 PRHDT, CDR2 FYEKMQ (reference sequence). Deletions cut 5 bases from V and 8 bases from J, with 16 bases between. The CDR3 contains 14 residues. The CDR3 is CASSRLRGEDIQYF. DNA of the CDR3: TGTGCCAGCAGCCGACTCCGGGGTGAGGACATTCAGTACTTC. Drawing the rest from reference TRBV13 and TRBJ2-4, the complete variable domain is AAGVIQSPRHLIKEKRETATLKCYPIPRHDTVYWYQQGPGQDPQFLISFYEKMQSDKGSIPDRFSAQQFSDYHSELNMSSLELGDSALYFCASSRLRGEDIQYFGAGTRLSVL.

The chain is built from TRBV5-1 and TRBJ1-1, with 10 bases identical to TRBD1. Germline V gene lookup returns CDR1 SGHRS and CDR2 YFSETQ. With V trimmed by 0 bases and J by 6 bases, 5 bases remained unmatched. The CDR3 extends over 15 amino acids. CDR3 sequence: CASSLAGGTGAEAFF. The DNA of the CDR3 is TGCGCCAGCAGCTTGGCCGGGGGGACAGGGGCTGAAGCTTTCTTT.

This chain connects TRBV7-6 to TRBJ2-4; D not resolved. Germline-derived CDR1 and CDR2 are SGHVS and FNYEAQ. The CDR3 has 17 residues. Trimming left V 0 bases short and J 6 bases short, with 18 bases between. The chain's CDR3 is CASSLADRFKVGNIQYF. The CDR3 DNA follows: TGTGCCAGCAGCTTAGCGGACCGTTTTAAAGTTGGAAACATTCAGTACTTC.